These T cell receptor beta chains were read from a single sample in a study of T cell changes during pregnancy in multiple sclerosis. The data were produced by immunoSEQ multiplex PCR, yet TCRdb's version contains in-frame clones alone and is incomplete. The sample carries some 40,000 clones, 92% recorded once. Sequencing was performed on CD4+ T cells from peripheral blood mononuclear cells, taken in the third trimester of pregnancy. Receptor source: a female donor with multiple sclerosis, enrolled in a pregnancy study. Each CDR3 is given with its conserved first and last residue. The D gene is left open where the match is weak. The listing skips clone size in some rows; elsewhere it reads once, few, many or a size class.

>NA|TRBV7-9|once|TRBJ1-5
CASSWDSGQPQHF
TGTGCCAGCAGTTGGGACTCAGGGCAGCCCCAGCATTTT
>NA|TRBV18|NA|TRBJ1-4
CASSPPGSKHEKLFF
TGTGCCAGCTCACCACCCGGGAGCAAGCATGAAAAACTGTTTTTT
>NA|TRBV7-2|NA|TRBJ2-2
CASSDQWTGELFF
TGTGCCAGCAGCGATCAGTGGACCGGGGAGCTGTTTTTT
>TRBD2|TRBV7-8|NA|TRBJ2-1
CASSYGLAGNNEQFF
TGTGCCAGCAGCTACGGACTAGCGGGAAACAATGAGCAGTTCTTC
>NA|TRBV19|NA|TRBJ2-7
CASGPGLHSYEQYF
TGTGCCAGTGGGCCCGGACTCCACTCCTACGAGCAGTACTTC
>NA|TRBV6-1|NA|TRBJ2-3
CASGLHSSKTDTQYF
TGTGCCAGCGGACTTCACAGCAGTAAGACAGATACGCAGTATTTT
>NA|TRBV5-1|once|TRBJ2-3
CASSVGVLTDTQYF
TGCGCCAGCAGCGTCGGGGTACTCACAGATACGCAGTATTTT
>NA|TRBV6-1|once|TRBJ1-5
CASSDSLGVNQPQHF
TGTGCCAGCAGTGATTCTCTGGGCGTCAATCAGCCCCAGCATTTT
>TRBD2|TRBV9|NA|TRBJ2-3
CASSVGGRLDTQYF
TGTGCCAGCAGCGTAGGCGGGAGGCTTGATACGCAGTATTTT
>TRBD1|TRBV5-1|NA|TRBJ2-1
CASSLGGDSSYNEQFF
TGCGCCAGCAGCTTGGGAGGGGACAGCTCCTACAATGAGCAGTTCTTC
>TRBD1|TRBV7-3|NA|TRBJ1-1
CASRADRAGTEAFF
TGTGCCAGCAGAGCGGACAGGGCGGGGACTGAAGCTTTCTTT
>NA|TRBV29-1|NA|TRBJ2-3
CSVVPGPRGDTQYF
TGCAGCGTTGTCCCGGGCCCCAGGGGAGATACGCAGTATTTT
>NA|TRBV7-2|NA|TRBJ2-1
CASSLDGSSYNEQFF
TGTGCCAGCAGCTTAGATGGGAGCTCCTACAATGAGCAGTTCTTC
>NA|TRBV27|once|TRBJ2-2
CASSLNGRNTGELFF
TGTGCCAGCAGTTTAAACGGTCGGAACACCGGGGAGCTGTTTTTT
>NA|TRBV7-2|NA|TRBJ2-2
CASSLDGKRTGELFF
TGTGCCAGCAGCTTAGATGGCAAACGCACCGGGGAGCTGTTTTTT
>NA|TRBV2|NA|TRBJ1-1
CASSVVGEGSKNTEAFF
TGTGCCAGCAGTGTCGTGGGAGAGGGAAGTAAAAACACTGAAGCTTTCTTT
>TRBD1|TRBV18|NA|TRBJ1-1
CASSPSRGDTEAFF
TGTGCCAGCTCACCAAGCAGGGGGGACACTGAAGCTTTCTTT
>NA|TRBV21-1|few|TRBJ2-1
CASSKGTSGNEQFF
TGTGCCAGCAGCAAAGGGACTAGCGGGAATGAGCAGTTCTTC
>NA|TRBV2|NA|TRBJ2-5
CASSGWGREETQYF
TGTGCCAGCAGTGGCTGGGGCAGAGAAGAGACCCAGTACTTC
>TRBD2|TRBV4-1|NA|TRBJ2-3
CASSQERAGDWDTQYF
TGCGCCAGCAGCCAAGAGCGAGCGGGAGACTGGGATACGCAGTATTTT
>TRBD2|TRBV4-1|NA|TRBJ2-1
CASSQGAGGVNEQFF
TGCGCCAGCAGCCAAGGAGCGGGAGGGGTCAATGAGCAGTTCTTC
>NA|TRBV27|once|TRBJ2-7
CASRSRLDPYEQYF
TGTGCCAGCAGATCCAGACTAGACCCCTACGAGCAGTACTTC
>NA|TRBV12-2|NA|TRBJ2-7
CASRLAFLGQGVCEQYF
TGTGCAAGTCGCTTAGCCTTCTTGGGGCAGGGGGTATGCGAGCAGTACTTC
>TRBD1|TRBV7-2|NA|TRBJ1-2
CASSVTGRRYTF
TGTGCCAGCAGCGTGACAGGGAGGCGCTACACCTTC
>NA|TRBV5-1|NA|TRBJ2-2
CASSWHAANNGPGELFF
TGCGCCAGCAGCTGGCATGCGGCAAACAACGGTCCCGGGGAGCTGTTTTTT
>NA|TRBV28|NA|TRBJ1-1
CASSLLIAVAFF
TGTGCCAGCAGTTTACTGATTGCGGTAGCTTTCTTT
>TRBD1|TRBV11-3|NA|TRBJ1-1
CASSPGTASVEAFF
TGTGCCAGCAGCCCCGGGACAGCCTCCGTTGAAGCTTTCTTT
>TRBD1|TRBV4-2|NA|TRBJ1-4
CASSQELRQGGEKLFF
TGTGCCAGCAGCCAAGAGCTAAGACAGGGCGGGGAAAAACTGTTTTTT
>TRBD2|TRBV5-6|NA|TRBJ2-7
CASSLGLAGVLEQYF
TGTGCCAGCAGCTTGGGTCTAGCGGGAGTATTAGAGCAGTACTTC
>TRBD2|TRBV10-3|NA|TRBJ2-7
CAISLSGKPFYEQYF
TGTGCCATCAGCCTTAGCGGGAAACCTTTCTACGAGCAGTACTTC
>NA|TRBV7-9|NA|TRBJ2-2
CASSLDSGELFF
TGTGCCAGCAGCTTGGACAGCGGGGAGCTGTTTTTT
>TRBD2|TRBV11-3|NA|TRBJ2-3
CASSYSGRAGDTQYF
TGTGCCAGCAGCTACAGCGGGAGGGCCGGAGATACGCAGTATTTT
>TRBD2|TRBV25-1|once|TRBJ2-4
CASSGTSGSSKNIQYF
TGTGCCAGCTCCGGGACTAGCGGGAGCTCCAAAAACATTCAGTACTTC
>TRBD2|TRBV13|NA|TRBJ2-2
CASSLAVTGELFF
TGTGCCAGCAGTCTAGCGGTCACCGGGGAGCTGTTTTTT
>TRBD1|TRBV5-1|NA|TRBJ1-2
CASSSQGEGGHYGYTF
TGCGCCAGCAGCTCTCAAGGTGAAGGGGGCCACTATGGCTACACCTTC
>TRBD1|TRBV11-2|NA|TRBJ1-1
CASSVALVRTGTEAFF
TGTGCCAGCAGCGTAGCTCTTGTTCGGACAGGGACTGAAGCTTTCTTT
>TRBD1|TRBV29-1|NA|TRBJ2-1
CSVPSTGIYNEQFF
TGCAGCGTCCCCTCGACAGGGATCTACAATGAGCAGTTCTTC
>NA|TRBV23-1|NA|TRBJ2-6
CASSQTEPWCSGANVLTF
TGCGCCAGCAGTCAAACAGAGCCGTGGTGTTCGGGGGCCAACGTCCTGACTTTC
>NA|TRBV7-2|NA|TRBJ2-2
CASSSSGELFF
TGTGCCAGCAGCTCGTCGGGGGAGCTGTTTTTT
>NA|TRBV15|few|TRBJ1-2
CATSRKGINYGYTF
TGTGCCACCAGCCGAAAGGGGATCAACTATGGCTACACCTTC
>NA|TRBV27|NA|TRBJ1-5
CASSDTGNQPQHF
TGTGCCAGCAGCGACACCGGCAATCAGCCCCAGCATTTT
>NA|TRBV21-1|once|TRBJ2-6
CARPGQGRSGANVLTF
TGTGCCAGACCAGGACAGGGGCGGTCTGGGGCCAACGTCCTGACTTTC
>NA|TRBV2|once|TRBJ1-1
CASSETTALNTEAFF
TGTGCCAGCAGCGAAACGACAGCACTGAACACTGAAGCTTTCTTT
>NA|TRBV14|NA|TRBJ1-3
CASSRNGGGWNTIYF
TGTGCCAGCAGCCGAAACGGCGGTGGCTGGAACACCATATATTTT
>TRBD2|TRBV7-2|NA|TRBJ2-3
CASSLREGRTDTQYF
TGTGCCAGCAGCTTGCGGGAGGGCCGGACAGATACGCAGTATTTT
>TRBD1|TRBV6-4|NA|TRBJ2-3
CASSRDRGDTQYF
TGTGCCAGCAGTCGGGACAGGGGGGATACGCAGTATTTT
>TRBD2|TRBV18|NA|TRBJ2-3
CASSPKVAGSSTDTQYF
TGTGCCAGCTCACCAAAGGTAGCGGGATCAAGCACAGATACGCAGTATTTT
>NA|TRBV4-1|medium-sized|TRBJ1-2
CASSQDRDYGYTF
TGCGCCAGCAGCCAAGACAGGGACTATGGCTACACCTTC
>TRBD1|TRBV28|once|TRBJ1-5
CASSSTGAPGGPQHF
TGTGCCAGCAGCTCGACAGGGGCCCCGGGCGGGCCCCAGCATTTT
>TRBD2|TRBV10-3|NA|TRBJ2-5
CAISGRTSGRALQETQYF
TGTGCCATCAGTGGTCGGACTAGCGGGAGGGCCCTACAAGAGACCCAGTACTTC
>NA|TRBV11-3|NA|TRBJ2-1
CASSLGAPQGNEQFF
TGTGCCAGCAGCTTAGGGGCACCGCAGGGGAATGAGCAGTTCTTC
>NA|TRBV4-3|few|TRBJ1-1
CASSQGGGMNTEAFF
TGCGCCAGCAGCCAGGGCGGAGGAATGAACACTGAAGCTTTCTTT
>TRBD2|TRBV7-2|NA|TRBJ2-7
CASSLIAGIDEQYF
TGTGCCAGCAGCTTAATAGCGGGAATCGACGAGCAGTACTTC